The entry below describes one T cell receptor (beta chain). Its specificity is not known. The assay was immunoSEQ multiplex PCR, and TCRdb's table has in-frame clones only and misses some. The sample records hundreds of thousands of clones, roughly 70% being singletons. The data originate from a study of shared clonotypes between healthy human individuals. General study findings and limits: Sequencing depth was expected to affect clonotype sharing among donors.

Trimming stripped 5 bases from V and 5 bases from J, with 19 bases between. The CDR3 loop spans 15 amino acids. The germline CDR1 and CDR2 sequences are SNHLY and FYNNEI. The V gene is TRBV2, the J gene TRBJ2-7; either TRBD1 or TRBD2 may supply D (6 bases each). This TCR was recovered from a woman in her thirties in good health. Sequencing was performed on memory CD4+ T cells sorted from blood. The sample's subset: CD45RA-negative fraction. The CDR3 reads CASSQGGGRGNEQYF. CDR3 nucleotides: TGTGCCAGCAGTCAAGGGGGAGGCAGGGGCAACGAGCAGTACTTC.